These 3 T cell receptor beta chains came from one sample sequenced in a study of cytomegalovirus exposure and HLA in healthy donors. Primers: 60 Vbeta forward and 13 Jbeta reverse. Sequenced by immunoSEQ multiplex PCR; TCRdb stores in-frame clones only, minus some. The data contain around 150,000 clones, roughly 83% of them singletons. Sequencing was carried out using PBMCs. These receptors came from a man aged 35 to 55 in good health and CMV-seronegative.

The chain links TRBV28 to TRBJ2-1; 7 bases match TRBD2. Germline lookup yields CDR1 MDHEN and CDR2 SYDVKM. J was trimmed by 7 bases and V by 5 bases; bases with no gene match: 23. CDR3 length: 19 amino acids. The DNA for the CDR3 is TGTGCCAGCAGTCCGTTTCCAGGGTCAGCGGGGAGTTTGGCGAATGAGCAGTTCTTC. As protein: CASSPFPGSAGSLANEQFF.

The chain links TRBV7-2 to TRBJ1-5; D is perhaps TRBD1 (6 bases). The length of the CDR3 is 13 residues. Germline CDR1 SGHTA, CDR2 FQGNSA. Trimming pared 5 bases from V and 7 bases from J, leaving 12 bases between. CDR3 sequence: CASSEEGGQPQHF. The DNA for the CDR3 is TGTGCCAGCAGCGAGGAGGGGGGGCAGCCCCAGCATTTT.

This clone was counted between two and nine times. The V and J genes are TRBV7-8 and TRBJ2-2, with TRBD1 as a possible D gene (6 bases). The CDR3 is made up of 19 amino acids. V gave up 5 bases and J gave up 0 bases, with 22 bases separating them. From germline, CDR1 is SGHVS and CDR2 FQNEAQ. In nucleotides, the CDR3 is TGTGCCAGCAGCGGGCGATTGGGGTCGGCAGGGGCGAACACCGGGGAGCTGTTTTTT. Its translation is CASSGRLGSAGANTGELFF. Filled out from reference TRBV7-8 and TRBJ2-2, the complete variable domain reads GAGVSQSPRYKVAKRGQDVALRCDPISGHVSLFWYQQALGQGPEFLTYFQNEAQLDKSGLPSDRFFAERPEGSVSTLKIQRTQQEDSAVYLCASSGRLGSAGANTGELFFGEGSRLTVL.